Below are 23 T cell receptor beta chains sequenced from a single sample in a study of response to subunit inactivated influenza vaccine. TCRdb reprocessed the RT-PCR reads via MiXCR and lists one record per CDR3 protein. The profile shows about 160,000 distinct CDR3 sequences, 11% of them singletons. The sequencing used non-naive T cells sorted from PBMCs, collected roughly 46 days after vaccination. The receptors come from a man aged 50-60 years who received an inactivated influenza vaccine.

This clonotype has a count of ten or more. The CDR3 DNA reads as TGCAGTGCTGGACGGGGCCAAACGGATACGCAGTATTTT. The encoded protein is CSAGRGQTDTQYF. The chain has TRBV20-1 and TRBJ2-3; D could derive from TRBD1 or TRBD2 (5 bases each). Germline CDR1 DFQATT, CDR2 SNEGSKA (reference sequence). Trimming pared 5 bases from V and 6 bases from J, leaving 15 bases between. CDR3 size: 13 residues.

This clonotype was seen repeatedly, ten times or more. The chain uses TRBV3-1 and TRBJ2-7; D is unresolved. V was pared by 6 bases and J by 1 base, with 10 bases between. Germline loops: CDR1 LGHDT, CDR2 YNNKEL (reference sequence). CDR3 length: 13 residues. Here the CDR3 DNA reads TGTGCCAGCAGGGGTGCAGCTTCCTACGAGCAGTACTTC. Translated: CASRGAASYEQYF.

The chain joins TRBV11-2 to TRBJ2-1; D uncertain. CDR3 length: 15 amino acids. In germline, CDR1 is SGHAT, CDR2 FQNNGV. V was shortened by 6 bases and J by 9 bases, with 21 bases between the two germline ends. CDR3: CASRHHAIKMGEQFF. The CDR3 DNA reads TGTGCCAGCAGACACCATGCCATCAAGATGGGTGAGCAGTTCTTC.

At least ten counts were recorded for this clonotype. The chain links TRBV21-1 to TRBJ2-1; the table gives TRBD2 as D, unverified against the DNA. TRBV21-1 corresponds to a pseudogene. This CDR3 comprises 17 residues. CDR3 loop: CASSYRTSGALNNEQFF. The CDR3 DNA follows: TGTGCCAGCAGCTATAGGACTAGCGGGGCCTTAAACAATGAGCAGTTCTTC.

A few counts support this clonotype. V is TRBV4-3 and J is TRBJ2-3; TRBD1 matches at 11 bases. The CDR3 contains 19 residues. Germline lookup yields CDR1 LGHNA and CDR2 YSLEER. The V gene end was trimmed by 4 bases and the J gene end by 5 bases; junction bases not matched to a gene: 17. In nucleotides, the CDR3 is TGCGCCAGCAGCCGTCAAAACACCGGGACAGGGGGGAAAAGAGATACGCAGTATTTT. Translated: CASSRQNTGTGGKRDTQYF.

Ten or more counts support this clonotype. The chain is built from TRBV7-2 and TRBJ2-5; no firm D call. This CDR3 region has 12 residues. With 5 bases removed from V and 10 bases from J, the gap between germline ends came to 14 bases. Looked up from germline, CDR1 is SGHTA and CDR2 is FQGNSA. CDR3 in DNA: TGTGCCAGCAGCCCCCAAGAAGGGATCCAGTACTTC. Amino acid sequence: CASSPQEGIQYF.

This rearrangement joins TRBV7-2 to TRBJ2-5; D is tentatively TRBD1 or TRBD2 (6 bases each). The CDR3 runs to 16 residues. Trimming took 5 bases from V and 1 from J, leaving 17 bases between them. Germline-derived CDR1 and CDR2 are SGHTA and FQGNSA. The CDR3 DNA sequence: TGTGCCAGCAGCCCCGGGCCCGGGGGCCCCCAAGAGACCCAGTACTTC. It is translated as CASSPGPGGPQETQYF.

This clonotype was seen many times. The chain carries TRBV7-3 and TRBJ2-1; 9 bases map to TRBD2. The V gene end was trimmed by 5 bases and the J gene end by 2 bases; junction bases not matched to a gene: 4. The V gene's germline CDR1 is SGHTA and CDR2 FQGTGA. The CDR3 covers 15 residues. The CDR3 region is CASSPSSGAYNEQFF. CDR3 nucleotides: TGTGCCAGCAGCCCTTCTAGCGGGGCCTACAATGAGCAGTTCTTC.

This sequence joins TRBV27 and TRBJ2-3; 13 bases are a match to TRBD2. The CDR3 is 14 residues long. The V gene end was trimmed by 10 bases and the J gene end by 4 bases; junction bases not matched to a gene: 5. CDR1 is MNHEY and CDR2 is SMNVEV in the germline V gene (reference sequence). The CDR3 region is CATSGLAGADTQYF. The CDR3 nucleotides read TGTGCCACCAGCGGACTAGCGGGAGCAGATACGCAGTATTTT.

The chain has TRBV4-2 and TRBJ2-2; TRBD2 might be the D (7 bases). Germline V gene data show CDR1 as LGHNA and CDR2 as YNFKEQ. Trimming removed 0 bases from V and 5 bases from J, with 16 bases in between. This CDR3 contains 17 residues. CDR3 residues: CASSQETGGPGTGELFF. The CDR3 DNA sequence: TGTGCCAGCAGCCAAGAGACCGGGGGGCCTGGGACCGGGGAGCTGTTTTTT.

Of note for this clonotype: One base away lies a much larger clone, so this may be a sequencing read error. The CDR3 DNA sequence: TGCAGTGCTAGATTCGGGCTACCGGGGATCTACGAGCAGTACTTC. As protein: CSARFGLPGIYEQYF. The V and J genes are TRBV20-1 and TRBJ2-7; D perhaps matches TRBD2 (5 bases). This CDR3 is 15 amino acids long. Germline CDR1 DFQATT, CDR2 SNEGSKA (reference sequence). Between the trimmed V and J ends, which lost 2 bases and 3 bases, there was a span of 17 bases.

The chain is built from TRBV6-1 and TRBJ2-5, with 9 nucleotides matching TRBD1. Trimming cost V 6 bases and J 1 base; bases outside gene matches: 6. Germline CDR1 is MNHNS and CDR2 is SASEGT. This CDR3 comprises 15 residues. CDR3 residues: CASRTTGGFQETQYF. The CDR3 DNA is TGTGCCAGCAGGACGACAGGGGGGTTCCAAGAGACCCAGTACTTC.

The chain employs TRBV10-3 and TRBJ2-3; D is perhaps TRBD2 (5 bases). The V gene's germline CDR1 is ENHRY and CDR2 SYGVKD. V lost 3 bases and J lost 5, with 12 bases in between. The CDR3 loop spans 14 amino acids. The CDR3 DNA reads TGTGCCATCAGTGAAGTGGTTCGGGAAGATACGCAGTATTTT. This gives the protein CAISEVVREDTQYF.

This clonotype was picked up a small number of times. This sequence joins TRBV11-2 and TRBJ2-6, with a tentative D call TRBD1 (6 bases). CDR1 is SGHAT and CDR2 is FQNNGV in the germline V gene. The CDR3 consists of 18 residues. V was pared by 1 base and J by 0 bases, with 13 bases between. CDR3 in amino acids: CASSLGQGFRSGANVLTF. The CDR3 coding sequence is TGTGCCAGCAGCTTAGGCCAGGGGTTTCGCTCTGGGGCCAACGTCCTGACTTTC.

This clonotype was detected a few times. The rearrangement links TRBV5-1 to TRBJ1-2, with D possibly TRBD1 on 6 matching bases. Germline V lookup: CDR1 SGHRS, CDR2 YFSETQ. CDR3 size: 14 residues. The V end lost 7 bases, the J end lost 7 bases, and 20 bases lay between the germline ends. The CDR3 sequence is CASRAPLTGTGYTF. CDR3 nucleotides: TGCGCCAGCCGCGCCCCGCTGACAGGAACTGGCTACACCTTC.

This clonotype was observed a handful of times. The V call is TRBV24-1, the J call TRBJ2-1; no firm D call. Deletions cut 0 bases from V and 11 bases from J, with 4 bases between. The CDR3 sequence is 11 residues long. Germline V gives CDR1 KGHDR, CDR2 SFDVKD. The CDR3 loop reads CATSDLAQQFF. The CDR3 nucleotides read TGTGCCACCAGTGATTTGGCTCAGCAGTTCTTC.

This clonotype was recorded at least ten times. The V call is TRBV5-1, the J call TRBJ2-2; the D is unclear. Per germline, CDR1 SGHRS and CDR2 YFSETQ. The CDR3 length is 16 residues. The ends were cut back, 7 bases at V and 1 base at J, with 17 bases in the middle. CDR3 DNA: TGCGCCAGCGGCCTAACAGCAACCAAGAACACCGGGGAGCTGTTTTTT. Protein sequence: CASGLTATKNTGELFF.

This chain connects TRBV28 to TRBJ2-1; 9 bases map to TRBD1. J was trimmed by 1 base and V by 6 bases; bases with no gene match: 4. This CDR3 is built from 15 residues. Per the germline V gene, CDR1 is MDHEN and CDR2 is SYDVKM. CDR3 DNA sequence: TGTGCCAGCAGGAACAGGGGGCGATCCTACAATGAGCAGTTCTTC. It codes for CASRNRGRSYNEQFF.

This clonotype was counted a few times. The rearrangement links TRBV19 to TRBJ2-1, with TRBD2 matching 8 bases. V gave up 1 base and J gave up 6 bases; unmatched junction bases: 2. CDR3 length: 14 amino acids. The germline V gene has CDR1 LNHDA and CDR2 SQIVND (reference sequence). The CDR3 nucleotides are TGTGCCAGTAGTATAGGGACTAGCCCCAATGAGCAGTTCTTC. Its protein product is CASSIGTSPNEQFF.

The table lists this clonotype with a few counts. CDR3 bases: TGCAGTGCTAGACTACACACGGGACAGGGCCAAGAGACCCAGTACTTC. Translation: CSARLHTGQGQETQYF. The chain joins TRBV20-1 to TRBJ2-5; 9 bases align to TRBD1. Germline V gives CDR1 DFQATT, CDR2 SNEGSKA (reference sequence). V lost 2 bases and J lost 1; bases outside the gene matches: 8. This CDR3 is 16 amino acids long.

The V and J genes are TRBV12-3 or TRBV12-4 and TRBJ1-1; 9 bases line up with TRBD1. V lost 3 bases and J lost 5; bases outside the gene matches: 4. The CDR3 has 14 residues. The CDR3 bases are TGTGCCAGCAGTTTGACAGGGGGGGCGACTGAAGCTTTCTTT. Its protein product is CASSLTGGATEAFF.

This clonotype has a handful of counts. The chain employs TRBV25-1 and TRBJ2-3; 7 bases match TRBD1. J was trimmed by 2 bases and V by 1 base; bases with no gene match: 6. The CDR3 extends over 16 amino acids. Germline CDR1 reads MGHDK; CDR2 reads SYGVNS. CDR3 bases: TGTGCCAGCAGTGAATTAAGGGGGCGGACCACAGATACGCAGTATTTT. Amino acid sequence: CASSELRGRTTDTQYF. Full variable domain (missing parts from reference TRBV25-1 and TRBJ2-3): EADIYQTPRYLVIGTGKKITLECSQTMGHDKMYWYQQDPGMELHLIHYSYGVNSTEKGDLSSESTVSRIRTEHFPLTLESARPSHTSQYLCASSELRGRTTDTQYFGPGTRLTVL.

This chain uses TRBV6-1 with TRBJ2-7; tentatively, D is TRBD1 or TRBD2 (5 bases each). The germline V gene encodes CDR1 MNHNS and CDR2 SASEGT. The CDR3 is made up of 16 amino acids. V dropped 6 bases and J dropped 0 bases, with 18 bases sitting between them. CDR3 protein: CASSNTPGTVSYEQYF. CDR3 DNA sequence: TGTGCCAGCAGCAATACCCCCGGGACGGTCTCCTACGAGCAGTACTTC.